This TCR beta chain stems from a study of chronic HIV infection and antiretroviral therapy. TCRdb itself ran the 5' RACE reads through MiXCR, one entry per CDR3 protein. The sample includes 40,000 or so distinct CDR3 sequences, 8% to 10% seen only once; the top ten take roughly 2.8%. Germline V CDR1 and CDR2: ENHRY, SYGVKD. The CDR3 extends over 15 amino acids. V dropped 7 bases and J dropped 4; count of bases not matched to a gene: 10. The receptor comes from an adult who had HIV and had not received antiretroviral therapy, or was an uninfected healthy control (not recorded which). This chain joins TRBV10-3 and TRBJ2-5; 9 nucleotides align to TRBD1. Sequences were obtained from peripheral blood. The CDR3 nucleotides are TGTGCCATCAACTCCGGGACAGGGAGACTAGAGACCCAGTACTTC. It is translated as CAINSGTGRLETQYF.